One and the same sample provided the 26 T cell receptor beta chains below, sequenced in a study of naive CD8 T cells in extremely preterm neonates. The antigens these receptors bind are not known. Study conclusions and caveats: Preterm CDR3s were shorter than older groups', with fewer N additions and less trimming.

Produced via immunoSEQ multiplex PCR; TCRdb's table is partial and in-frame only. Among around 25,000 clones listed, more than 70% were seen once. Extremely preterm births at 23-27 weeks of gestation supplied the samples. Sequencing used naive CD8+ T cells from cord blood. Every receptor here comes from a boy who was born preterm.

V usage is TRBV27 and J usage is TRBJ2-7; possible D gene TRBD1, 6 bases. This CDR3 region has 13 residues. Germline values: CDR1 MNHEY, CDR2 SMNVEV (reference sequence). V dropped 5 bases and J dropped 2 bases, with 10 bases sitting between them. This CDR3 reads CASSLGHTYEQYF. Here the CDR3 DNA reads TGTGCCAGCAGTCTGGGACATACCTACGAGCAGTACTTC.

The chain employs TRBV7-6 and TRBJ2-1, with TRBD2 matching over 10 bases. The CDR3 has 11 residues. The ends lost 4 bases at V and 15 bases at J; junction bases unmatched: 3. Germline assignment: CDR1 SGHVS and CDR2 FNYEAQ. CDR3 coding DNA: TGTGCCAGCAGCTCCGGGACTAGCGTGTTCTTC. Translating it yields CASSSGTSVFF.

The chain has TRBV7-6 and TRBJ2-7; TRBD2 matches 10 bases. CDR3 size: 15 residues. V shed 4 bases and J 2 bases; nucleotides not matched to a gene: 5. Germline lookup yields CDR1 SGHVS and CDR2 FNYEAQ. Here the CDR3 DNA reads TGTGCCAGCAGCTCCCTAAGCGGGGGGGCCTACGAGCAGTACTTC. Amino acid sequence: CASSSLSGGAYEQYF.

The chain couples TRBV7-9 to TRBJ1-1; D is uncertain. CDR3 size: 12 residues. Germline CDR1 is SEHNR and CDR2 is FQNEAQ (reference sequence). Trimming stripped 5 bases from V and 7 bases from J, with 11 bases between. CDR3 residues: CASSIPPDEAFF. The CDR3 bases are TGTGCCAGCAGCATACCTCCCGATGAAGCTTTCTTT.

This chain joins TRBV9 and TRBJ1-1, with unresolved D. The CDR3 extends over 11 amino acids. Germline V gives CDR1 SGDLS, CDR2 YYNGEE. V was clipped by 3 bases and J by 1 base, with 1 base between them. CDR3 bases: TGTGCCAGCAGCGGGAACACTGAAGCTTTCTTT. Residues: CASSGNTEAFF.

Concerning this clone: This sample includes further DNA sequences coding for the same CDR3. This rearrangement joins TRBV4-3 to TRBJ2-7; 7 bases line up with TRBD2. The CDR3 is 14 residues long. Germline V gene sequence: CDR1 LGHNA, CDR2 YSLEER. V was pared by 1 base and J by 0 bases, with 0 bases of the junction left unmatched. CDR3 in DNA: TGCGCCAGCAGCCAAGCGGGGGGCTCCTACGAGCAGTACTTC. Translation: CASSQAGGSYEQYF.

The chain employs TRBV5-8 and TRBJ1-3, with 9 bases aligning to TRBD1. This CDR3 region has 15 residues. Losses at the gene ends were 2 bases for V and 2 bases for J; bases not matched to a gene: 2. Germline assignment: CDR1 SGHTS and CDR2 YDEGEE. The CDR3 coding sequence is TGTGCCAGCAGCTTTACAGGGGGCGCTGGAAACACCATATATTTT. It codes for CASSFTGGAGNTIYF.

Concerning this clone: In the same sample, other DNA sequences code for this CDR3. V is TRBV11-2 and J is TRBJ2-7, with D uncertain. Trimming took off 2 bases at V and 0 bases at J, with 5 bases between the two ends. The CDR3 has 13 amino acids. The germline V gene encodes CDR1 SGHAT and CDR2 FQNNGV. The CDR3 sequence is CASSLSFSYEQYF. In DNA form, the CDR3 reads TGTGCCAGCAGCTTATCCTTCTCCTACGAGCAGTACTTC.

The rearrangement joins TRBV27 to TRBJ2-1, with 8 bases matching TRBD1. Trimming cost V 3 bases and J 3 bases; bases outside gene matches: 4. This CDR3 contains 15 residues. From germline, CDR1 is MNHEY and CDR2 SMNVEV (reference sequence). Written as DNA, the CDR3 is TGTGCCAGCAGTTTCAAAACAGGGGGCTACAATGAGCAGTTCTTC. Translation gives CASSFKTGGYNEQFF.

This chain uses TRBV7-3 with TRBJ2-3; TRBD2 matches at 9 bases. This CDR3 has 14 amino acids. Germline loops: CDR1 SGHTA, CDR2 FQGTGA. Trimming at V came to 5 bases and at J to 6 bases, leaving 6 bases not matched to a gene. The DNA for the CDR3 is TGTGCCAGCAGCCTTAGCGGGGGCGGCGATACGCAGTATTTT. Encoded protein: CASSLSGGGDTQYF.

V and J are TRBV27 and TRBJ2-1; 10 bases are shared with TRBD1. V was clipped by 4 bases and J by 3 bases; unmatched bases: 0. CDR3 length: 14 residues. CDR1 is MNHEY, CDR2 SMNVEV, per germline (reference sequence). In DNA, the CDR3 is TGTGCCAGCAGTTGGACAGGGGGCTACAATGAGCAGTTCTTC. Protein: CASSWTGGYNEQFF.

CDR3 in DNA: TGTGCCAGCAGTTCCCACTCACAGGGCCCTAATGAAAAACTGTTTTTT. Protein sequence: CASSSHSQGPNEKLFF. The rearrangement joins TRBV27 to TRBJ1-4; D may be TRBD1 (6 bases). Trimming cost V 4 bases and J 3 bases, with 15 bases left between them. This CDR3 spans 16 amino acids. Germline loops: CDR1 MNHEY, CDR2 SMNVEV (reference sequence).

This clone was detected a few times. CDR3 protein: CASSQGTGYYGYTF. Written as DNA, the CDR3 is TGCGCCAGCAGCCAAGGGACAGGGTACTATGGCTACACCTTC. This rearrangement joins TRBV4-1 to TRBJ1-2; 8 bases match TRBD1. The CDR3 has 14 amino acids. Unmatched junction bases numbered 1, after V lost 1 base and J lost 3 bases. Per germline, CDR1 MGHRA and CDR2 YSYEKL.

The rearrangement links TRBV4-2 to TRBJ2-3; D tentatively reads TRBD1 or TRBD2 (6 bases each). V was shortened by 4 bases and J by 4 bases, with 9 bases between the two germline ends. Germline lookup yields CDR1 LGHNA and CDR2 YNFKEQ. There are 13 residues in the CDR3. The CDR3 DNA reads TGTGCCAGCAGCCCGGAGGGGGCAGATACGCAGTATTTT. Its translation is CASSPEGADTQYF.

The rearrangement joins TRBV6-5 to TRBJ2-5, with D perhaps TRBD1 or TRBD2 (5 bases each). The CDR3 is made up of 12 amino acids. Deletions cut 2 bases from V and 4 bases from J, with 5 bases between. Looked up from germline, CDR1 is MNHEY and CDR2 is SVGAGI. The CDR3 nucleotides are TGTGCCAGCAGTTACGGGGGAGAGACCCAGTACTTC. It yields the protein CASSYGGETQYF.

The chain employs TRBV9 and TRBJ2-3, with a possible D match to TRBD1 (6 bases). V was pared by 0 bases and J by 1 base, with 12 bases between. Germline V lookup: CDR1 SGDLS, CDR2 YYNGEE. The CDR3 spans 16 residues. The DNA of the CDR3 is TGTGCCAGCAGCGTAGTTTCAGGGGCGGGCACAGATACGCAGTATTTT. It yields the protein CASSVVSGAGTDTQYF.

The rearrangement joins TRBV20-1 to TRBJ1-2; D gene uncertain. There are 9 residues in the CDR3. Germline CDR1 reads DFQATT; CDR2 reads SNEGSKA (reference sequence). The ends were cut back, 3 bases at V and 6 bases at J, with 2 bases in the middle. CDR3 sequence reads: CSASDGYTF. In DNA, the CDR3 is TGCAGTGCTAGTGATGGCTACACCTTC.

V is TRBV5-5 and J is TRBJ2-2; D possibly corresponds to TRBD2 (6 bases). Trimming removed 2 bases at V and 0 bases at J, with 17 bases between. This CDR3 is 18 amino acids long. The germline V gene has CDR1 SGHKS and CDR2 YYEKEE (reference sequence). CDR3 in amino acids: CASSFSGRNYANTGELFF. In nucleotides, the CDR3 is TGTGCCAGCAGCTTTTCGGGGAGGAACTACGCGAACACCGGGGAGCTGTTTTTT.

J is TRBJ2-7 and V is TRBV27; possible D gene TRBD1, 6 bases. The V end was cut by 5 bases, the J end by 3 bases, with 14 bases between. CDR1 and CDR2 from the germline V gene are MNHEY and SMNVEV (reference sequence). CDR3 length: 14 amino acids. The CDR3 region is CASSHDRDNYEQYF. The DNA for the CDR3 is TGTGCCAGCAGTCACGACCGGGACAACTACGAGCAGTACTTC.

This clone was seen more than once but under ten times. This CDR3 is CASSLTGEQYF. The CDR3 nucleotides read TGCGCCAGCAGCTTGACAGGGGAGCAGTACTTC. The V gene is TRBV5-1, the J gene TRBJ2-7, with a weak D call TRBD1 (6 bases). Germline CDR1 is SGHRS and CDR2 is YFSETQ. V was pared by 1 base and J by 7 bases, with 6 bases between. This CDR3 has 11 amino acids.

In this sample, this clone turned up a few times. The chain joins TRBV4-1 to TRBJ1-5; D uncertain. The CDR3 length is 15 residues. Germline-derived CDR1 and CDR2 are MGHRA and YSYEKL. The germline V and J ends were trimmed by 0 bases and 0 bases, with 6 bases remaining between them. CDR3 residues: CASSQETGSNQPQHF. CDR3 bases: TGCGCCAGCAGCCAAGAGACCGGTAGCAATCAGCCCCAGCATTTT.

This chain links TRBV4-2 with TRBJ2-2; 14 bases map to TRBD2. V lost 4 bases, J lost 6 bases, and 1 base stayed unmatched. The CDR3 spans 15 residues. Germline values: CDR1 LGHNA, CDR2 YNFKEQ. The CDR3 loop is CASSPGLAGAGELFF. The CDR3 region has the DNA TGTGCCAGCAGCCCGGGACTAGCGGGGGCCGGGGAGCTGTTTTTT.

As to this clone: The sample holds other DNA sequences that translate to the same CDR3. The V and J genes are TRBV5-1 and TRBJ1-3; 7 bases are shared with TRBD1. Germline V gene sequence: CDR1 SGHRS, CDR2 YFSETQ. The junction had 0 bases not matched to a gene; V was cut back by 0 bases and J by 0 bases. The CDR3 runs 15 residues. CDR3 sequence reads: CASSLDRGSGNTIYF. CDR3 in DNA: TGCGCCAGCAGCTTGGACAGGGGCTCTGGAAACACCATATATTTT.

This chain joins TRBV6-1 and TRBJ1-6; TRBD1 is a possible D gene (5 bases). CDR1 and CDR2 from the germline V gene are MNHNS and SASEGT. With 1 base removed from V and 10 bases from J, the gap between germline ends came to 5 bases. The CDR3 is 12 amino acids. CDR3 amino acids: CASSEGGSPLHF. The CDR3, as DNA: TGTGCCAGCAGTGAAGGGGGCTCACCCCTCCACTTT.

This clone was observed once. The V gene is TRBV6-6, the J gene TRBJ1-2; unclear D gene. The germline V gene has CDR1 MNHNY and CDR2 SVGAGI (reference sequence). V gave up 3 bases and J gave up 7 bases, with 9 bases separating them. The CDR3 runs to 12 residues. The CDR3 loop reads CASSYEGFGYTF. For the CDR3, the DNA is TGTGCCAGCAGTTATGAGGGTTTTGGCTACACCTTC.

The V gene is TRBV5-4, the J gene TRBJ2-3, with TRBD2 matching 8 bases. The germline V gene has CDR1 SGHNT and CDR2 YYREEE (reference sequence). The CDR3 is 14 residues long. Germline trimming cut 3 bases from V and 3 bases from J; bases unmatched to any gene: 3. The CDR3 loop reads CASSWIAGTDTQYF. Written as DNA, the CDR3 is TGTGCCAGCAGCTGGATAGCGGGGACAGATACGCAGTATTTT.